This T cell receptor (beta chain) was obtained from a study of CD8 T cells in Susac syndrome. Study results and caveats: As the study acknowledged, the number of individuals who were part of its TCR sequencing and HLA analysis was relatively small.

Random-hexamer reverse transcription was applied to roughly 0.5 to 1 ug RNA. Across 54 Vbeta and 13 Jbeta, immunoSEQ multiplex PCR amplified TCR beta CDR3. TCRdb analysed the immunoSEQ multiplex PCR reads with MiXCR anew, one entry per CDR3 protein. This sample has approximately 150,000 distinct CDR3 sequences, with approximately 94% found just once. While CD8+ and CD4+ T cells were isolated negatively, TEMRA cells were enriched by FACS. Points on this clonotype: Its antigen is undetermined.

The CDR3 has 14 residues. V was shortened by 8 bases and J by 2 bases, with 18 bases between the two germline ends. Germline CDR1 and CDR2: SQVTM and ANQGSEA. The source is a human donor with multiple sclerosis. Material for sequencing was CD4+ T cells from PBMCs. The chain employs TRBV29-1 and TRBJ1-2; D is uncertain. CDR3 loop: CSCWEADKNYGYTF. The CDR3, as DNA: TGCAGCTGCTGGGAAGCAGACAAAAACTATGGCTACACCTTC.